These T cell receptor beta chains were read from a single sample in a study of molecular identifiers for immune sequencing clone quantification. TCRdb reprocessed the PCR reads via MiXCR and lists one record per CDR3 protein. This table holds just under 650,000 distinct CDR3 sequences, roughly 21% found once. The specimen was naive CD8+ T cells from blood, with Jurkat cell RNA spiked in. The receptors stem from a human donor in good health. Some libraries in this study had Jurkat cell RNA spiked in. CDR3s include the opening cysteine and the closing phenylalanine or tryptophan. The order of the fields is V gene, J gene, clone size, D gene, CDR3 protein, CDR3 DNA. The D gene is left open where the match is weak. Clone size is not always given. Where it is, it says once, few, many or a class for expanded clones.

TRBV27	TRBJ2-7	many	.	CASRLGHEQYF	TGTGCCAGCAGACTCGGGCACGAGCAGTACTTC
TRBV19	TRBJ1-2	.	.	CASSTWGSLYGYTF	TGTGCCAGTAGTACTTGGGGAAGTCTGTATGGCTACACCTTC
TRBV13	TRBJ2-1	.	TRBD2	CASSSDSGRGYNEQFF	TGTGCCAGCAGCTCAGATAGCGGGAGGGGTTACAATGAGCAGTTCTTC
TRBV9	TRBJ2-2	.	.	CASGVVGLRGAQAGELFF	TGTGCCAGCGGCGTAGTTGGGTTGAGGGGGGCGCAGGCCGGGGAGCTGTTTTTT
TRBV4-3	TRBJ2-7	few	TRBD1	CASSQKLGDRGLYEQYF	TGCGCCAGCAGCCAGAAGCTTGGGGACAGGGGGCTTTACGAGCAGTACTTC
TRBV27	TRBJ2-3	.	TRBD1	CASRQAGTGGTDTQYF	TGTGCCAGCAGACAGGCCGGGACAGGGGGCACAGATACGCAGTATTTT
TRBV12-3/TRBV12-4	TRBJ2-3	many	.	CASSLGGGADTQYF	TGTGCCAGCAGTTTAGGCGGCGGGGCAGATACGCAGTATTTT
TRBV20-1	TRBJ2-7	many	TRBD1	CSARSWTGEYEQYF	TGCAGTGCTAGGTCATGGACAGGGGAATACGAGCAGTACTTC
TRBV20-1	TRBJ2-3	many	.	CSAENGEGGTDTQYF	TGCAGTGCCGAGAACGGTGAAGGGGGCACAGATACGCAGTATTTT
TRBV19	TRBJ2-1	many	TRBD2	CASSILLAGGVEQFF	TGTGCCAGTAGTATACTGCTAGCGGGGGGGGTAGAGCAGTTCTTC
TRBV3-1	TRBJ2-5	many	.	CASSQESPSTSETQYF	TGTGCCAGCAGCCAAGAATCTCCGTCGACAAGCGAGACCCAGTACTTC
TRBV27	TRBJ1-5	many	.	CASSLSGGGQPQHF	TGTGCCAGCAGTTTGTCAGGAGGGGGTCAGCCCCAGCATTTT
TRBV11-2	TRBJ1-1	.	.	CASSLDSIVNTEAFF	TGTGCCAGCAGCTTAGACAGCATTGTGAACACTGAAGCTTTCTTT
TRBV25-1	TRBJ2-3	.	TRBD1	CAGRETGALGTDTQYF	TGTGCCGGCAGAGAAACAGGGGCGTTAGGCACAGATACGCAGTATTTT
TRBV6-5	TRBJ1-1	many	.	CASSLWSGLNTEAFF	TGTGCCAGCAGCCTGTGGAGCGGATTGAACACTGAAGCTTTCTTT
TRBV27	TRBJ2-7	.	.	CASSLSPPTYEQYF	TGTGCCAGCAGTTTATCCCCCCCCACCTACGAGCAGTACTTC
TRBV9	TRBJ1-4	many	.	CASSGEKLFF	TGTGCCAGCAGCGGGGAAAAACTGTTTTTT
TRBV2	TRBJ2-2	few	.	CASSTRLVPGELFF	TGTGCCAGCAGTACCCGACTAGTTCCCGGGGAGCTGTTTTTT
TRBV6-2/TRBV6-3	TRBJ2-1	.	.	CASSYGPGVYNEQFF	TGTGCCAGCAGTTACGGTCCAGGGGTCTACAATGAGCAGTTCTTC
TRBV4-1	TRBJ2-1	few	.	CASSQVWGKSSYNEQFF	TGCGCCAGCAGCCAAGTATGGGGGAAGAGCTCCTACAATGAGCAGTTCTTC
TRBV20-1	TRBJ2-7	many	TRBD1	CSARGPGQGNYEQYF	TGCAGTGCTAGAGGCCCGGGACAGGGGAACTACGAGCAGTACTTC
TRBV6-5	TRBJ2-7	many	.	CASSYSAGLEQYF	TGTGCCAGCAGTTACTCCGCAGGGCTTGAGCAGTACTTC
TRBV6-2/TRBV6-3	TRBJ2-3	.	TRBD2	CASRTIAGAHTDTQYF	TGTGCCAGCAGAACTATAGCGGGGGCACACACAGATACGCAGTATTTT
TRBV3-1	TRBJ2-2	many	.	CASSQDLGNTGELFF	TGTGCCAGCAGCCAAGATCTTGGGAACACCGGGGAGCTGTTTTTT
TRBV27	TRBJ2-7	many	.	CASSLTTEYEQYF	TGTGCCAGCAGTTTAACAACAGAGTACGAGCAGTACTTC
TRBV4-3	TRBJ2-3	few	TRBD2	CASSQDRVAGGIADTQYF	TGCGCCAGCAGCCAAGATCGAGTAGCGGGAGGGATCGCAGATACGCAGTATTTT
TRBV20-1	TRBJ2-7	many	TRBD2	CSARDLAGGHSYEQYF	TGCAGTGCTAGGGACCTAGCGGGAGGCCACTCCTACGAGCAGTACTTC
TRBV11-2	TRBJ1-2	few	.	CASSALTGGSNYGYTF	TGTGCCAGCAGCGCTCTGACCGGGGGCAGTAACTATGGCTACACCTTC
TRBV12-3/TRBV12-4	TRBJ2-3	many	TRBD2	CASSGERGGPDTQYF	TGTGCCAGCAGCGGAGAGCGGGGGGGGCCAGATACGCAGTATTTT
TRBV20-1	TRBJ1-6	many	.	CSAREEGIYNSPLHF	TGCAGTGCTAGAGAAGAGGGAATTTATAATTCACCCCTCCACTTT
TRBV28	TRBJ1-1	many	.	CASSQDLTVLKQEEEDTEAFF	TGTGCCAGCAGCCAAGACCTGACTGTATTAAAACAGGAAGAGGAAGACACTGAAGCTTTCTTT
TRBV7-9	TRBJ1-3	.	.	CASSLEGGPPRNTIYF	TGTGCCAGCAGCTTAGAGGGGGGTCCCCCGCGCAACACCATATATTTT
TRBV2	TRBJ2-5	.	.	CASSEEGRGVETQYF	TGTGCCAGCAGTGAAGAGGGACGGGGAGTAGAGACCCAGTACTTC
TRBV11-2	TRBJ2-7	many	.	CASSPTVLREQYF	TGTGCCAGCAGCCCGACGGTGTTGCGCGAGCAGTACTTC
TRBV11-2	TRBJ2-1	.	.	CASSFSFNEQFF	TGTGCCAGCAGCTTCTCTTTCAATGAGCAGTTCTTC
TRBV4-1	TRBJ2-2	many	.	CASSQEKRATGELFF	TGCGCCAGCAGCCAGGAGAAGAGGGCCACCGGGGAGCTGTTTTTT
TRBV27	TRBJ2-7	many	TRBD2	CASTSLAGGPPEQYF	TGTGCCAGCACGTCGTTAGCGGGAGGGCCGCCCGAGCAGTACTTC
TRBV7-6	TRBJ2-1	.	.	CASSTLTGNEQFF	TGTGCCAGCAGCACCCTCACCGGGAATGAGCAGTTCTTC
TRBV6-2/TRBV6-3	TRBJ2-1	many	.	CASSYTGTPYNEQFF	TGTGCCAGCAGTTACACCGGGACCCCATACAATGAGCAGTTCTTC
TRBV27	TRBJ2-6	many	TRBD1	CASSIGGAGPGANVLTF	TGTGCCAGCAGTATAGGGGGCGCCGGTCCTGGGGCCAACGTCCTGACTTTC
TRBV7-9	TRBJ2-4	many	.	CASSTPGTPVDMYGNIQYF	TGTGCCAGCAGCACTCCCGGGACGCCTGTGGATATGTATGGGAACATTCAGTACTTC
TRBV4-3	TRBJ1-1	.	.	CASSQERWGQQNTEAFF	TGCGCCAGCAGCCAGGAAAGGTGGGGGCAGCAGAACACTGAAGCTTTCTTT
TRBV7-9	TRBJ2-3	many	.	CASSLRTGDGRNPIANTDTQYF	TGTGCCAGCAGCTTAAGAACCGGGGACGGACGAAACCCAATAGCCAACACAGATACGCAGTATTTT
TRBV24-1	TRBJ1-1	many	.	CATSGGTNTEAFF	TGTGCCACCAGTGGGGGAACGAACACTGAAGCTTTCTTT
TRBV12-3/TRBV12-4	TRBJ2-3	many	TRBD2	CASSLAGLADTQYF	TGTGCCAGCAGTTTAGCGGGACTAGCAGATACGCAGTATTTT
TRBV3-1	TRBJ1-1	many	.	CASSHGPESNTEAFF	TGTGCCAGCAGCCATGGACCTGAAAGCAACACTGAAGCTTTCTTT